Sequencing of this T cell receptor (beta chain) was carried out in a study of identical twins. Regarding the study as a whole: Researchers reported weaker excess twin sharing in beta out-of-frame sequences. Fewer insertions characterized abundant cord blood beta clonotypes, whereas memory repertoires showed none.

Template switching created a universal primer site, and the cDNA included unique molecular identifiers. TCRdb reprocessed the 5' RACE reads via MiXCR and lists one record per CDR3 protein. The data contain 1.5 million to 2 million distinct CDR3 sequences, about 30% of them seen just once; the ten biggest clones take up approximately 0.29%. As for this clonotype: Antigen: not known.

The TCR originated in a newborn girl in good health. The sequenced sample was cord blood.

The CDR3 DNA follows: TGTGCCAGCAGTTTGTATAGCTTGGGAGGCGAGCAGTACTTC. Encoded protein: CASSLYSLGGEQYF. This chain joins TRBV28 and TRBJ2-5; maybe TRBD2 (6 bases). The DNA end favors TRBJ2-7, so the J call may be wrong. The CDR3 length is 14 residues. Germline loops: CDR1 MDHEN, CDR2 SYDVKM.